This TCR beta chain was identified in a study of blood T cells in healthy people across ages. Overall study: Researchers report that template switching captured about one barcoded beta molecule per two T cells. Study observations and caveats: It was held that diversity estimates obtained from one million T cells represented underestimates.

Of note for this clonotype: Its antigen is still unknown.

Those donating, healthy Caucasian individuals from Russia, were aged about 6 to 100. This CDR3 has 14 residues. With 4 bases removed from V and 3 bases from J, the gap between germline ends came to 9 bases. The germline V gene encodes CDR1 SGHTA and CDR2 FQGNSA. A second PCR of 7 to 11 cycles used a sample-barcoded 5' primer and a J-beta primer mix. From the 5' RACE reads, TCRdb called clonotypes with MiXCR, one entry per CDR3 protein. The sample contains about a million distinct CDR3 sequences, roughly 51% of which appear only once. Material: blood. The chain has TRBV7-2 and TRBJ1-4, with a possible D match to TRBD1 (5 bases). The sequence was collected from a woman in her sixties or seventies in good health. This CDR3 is CASSYRSANEKLFF. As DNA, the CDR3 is TGTGCCAGCAGCTACAGGTCGGCTAATGAAAAACTGTTTTTT.